The 27 T cell receptor beta chains below were found in one sample sequenced in a study of blood T cell repertoires in COVID-19. The data were produced by immunoSEQ multiplex PCR, yet TCRdb's version contains in-frame clones alone and is incomplete. The sample records roughly 150,000 clones, over 80% being singletons. Sequencing was carried out using peripheral blood. The receptors were sampled from a woman at least 80 years old with acute or convalescent COVID-19.

DNA for the CDR3: TGTGCCAGCTCACCACCGGGGAGTTGGCGCGAGCAGTACTTC. It is translated as CASSPPGSWREQYF. This chain connects TRBV18 to TRBJ2-7; tentative D call: TRBD2 (5 bases). The CDR3 runs 14 residues. Trimming pared 0 bases from V and 6 bases from J, leaving 12 bases between. CDR1 and CDR2 (germline): KGHSH, LQKENI.

The chain combines TRBV5-1 with TRBJ1-1, with D possibly TRBD1 on 6 matching bases. CDR1 and CDR2 from the germline V gene are SGHRS and YFSETQ. Trimming stripped 0 bases from V and 4 bases from J, with 13 bases between. The CDR3 loop spans 15 amino acids. CDR3 DNA sequence: TGCGCCAGCAGCTTGGGGCACAGGGTAGGCACTGAAGCTTTCTTT. It is translated as CASSLGHRVGTEAFF.

As for this clone: Other nucleotide sequences from this sample produce the same CDR3. The rearrangement links TRBV5-1 to TRBJ2-5; TRBD2 might be the D (7 bases). Looked up from germline, CDR1 is SGHRS and CDR2 is YFSETQ. This CDR3 is 13 amino acids long. The V gene lost 0 bases and the J gene lost 5 bases, with 8 bases spanning the gap. The chain's CDR3 is CASSLAGGETQYF. The CDR3 DNA follows: TGCGCCAGCAGCTTGGCGGGGGGCGAGACCCAGTACTTC.

This sequence joins TRBV5-1 and TRBJ2-7; TRBD2 is a possible D gene (5 bases). The CDR3 is made up of 11 amino acids. The ends were cut back, 7 bases at V and 7 bases at J, with 12 bases in the middle. Per germline, CDR1 SGHRS and CDR2 YFSETQ. In DNA form, the CDR3 reads TGCGCCAGCCACTCCGGGGTGGAGCAGTACTTC. It codes for CASHSGVEQYF. Using reference TRBV5-1 and TRBJ2-7 for the parts outside the CDR3, the full variable domain is KAGVTQTPRYLIKTRGQQVTLSCSPISGHRSVSWYQQTPGQGLQFLFEYFSETQRNKGNFPGRFSGRQFSNSRSEMNVSTLELGDSALYLCASHSGVEQYFGPGTRLTVT.

The V and J genes are TRBV18 and TRBJ2-7; D possibly corresponds to TRBD2 (6 bases). V gave up 0 bases and J gave up 3 bases, with 12 bases separating them. Germline-derived CDR1 and CDR2 are KGHSH and LQKENI. This CDR3 has 15 amino acids. In DNA, the CDR3 is TGTGCCAGCTCACCACCTATCGCGGGGAACTACGAGCAGTACTTC. Translated, it gives CASSPPIAGNYEQYF.

The rearrangement uses TRBV20-1 and TRBJ1-2; 9 bases fit TRBD1. CDR1 and CDR2 from the germline V gene are DFQATT and SNEGSKA (reference sequence). V lost 3 bases and J lost 4; bases outside the gene matches: 9. The CDR3 runs to 15 residues. The CDR3 DNA follows: TGCAGTGCTAGTCCACAGGGGGCCCTAAGCTATGGCTACACCTTC. Residues: CSASPQGALSYGYTF.

The chain joins TRBV19 to TRBJ2-1; tentatively, D is TRBD2 (6 bases). CDR1 and CDR2 from the germline V gene are LNHDA and SQIVND (reference sequence). V lost 6 bases to trimming and J lost 14 bases, with 23 bases between them. This CDR3 comprises 14 residues. The CDR3 sequence: CASSPAGQDWGEFF. In DNA, the CDR3 is TGTGCCAGTAGCCCGGCAGGGCAAGACTGGGGGGAGTTCTTC.

The chain uses TRBV20-1 and TRBJ2-2; 9 nucleotides agree with TRBD2. Germline loops: CDR1 DFQATT, CDR2 SNEGSKA (reference sequence). V trimming: 3 bases; J trimming: 4 bases; junction bases outside the gene matches: 9. This CDR3 has 16 amino acids. CDR3 region: CSASRAGGPSTGELFF. In DNA, the CDR3 is TGCAGTGCTAGTCGGGCGGGGGGGCCTAGCACCGGGGAGCTGTTTTTT.

The chain recombines TRBV10-3 with TRBJ2-5, with TRBD2 as a possible D gene (6 bases). Germline CDR1 and CDR2: ENHRY and SYGVKD. Trimming took 8 bases from V and 7 from J, leaving 32 bases between them. This CDR3 has 18 amino acids. The CDR3 bases are TGTGCCATCGCGGACCCCCGGGGGTCCATAGGGTTGATTGGGACCCAGTACTTC. Protein product: CAIADPRGSIGLIGTQYF.

This clone appeared once. The chain recombines TRBV5-1 with TRBJ2-3, with 7 bases fitting TRBD2. CDR3 length: 11 residues. Trimming removed 7 bases from V and 4 bases from J; junction bases left unmatched: 0. The germline CDR1 and CDR2 sequences are SGHRS and YFSETQ. DNA of the CDR3: TGCGCCAGCGGGGGGGCAGATACGCAGTATTTT. It is translated as CASGGADTQYF. The full variable domain, in which reference TRBV5-1 and TRBJ2-3 provide the parts outside the CDR3, is KAGVTQTPRYLIKTRGQQVTLSCSPISGHRSVSWYQQTPGQGLQFLFEYFSETQRNKGNFPGRFSGRQFSNSRSEMNVSTLELGDSALYLCASGGADTQYFGPGTRLTVL.

This clone was picked up a small number of times. This CDR3 is CASSLAGQREQYF. The CDR3 DNA follows: TGTGCCAGCAGCTTAGCGGGACAGAGGGAGCAGTACTTC. The chain joins TRBV7-8 to TRBJ2-7; 7 nucleotides match TRBD1. Germline CDR1 reads SGHVS; CDR2 reads FQNEAQ. V trimming: 0 bases; J trimming: 7 bases; junction bases outside the gene matches: 3. CDR3 length: 13 residues.

The chain joins TRBV11-3 to TRBJ2-1; tentatively, D is TRBD2 (6 bases). The CDR3 totals 14 residues. CDR1 and CDR2 (germline): SGHNT, YENEEA. Deletions cut 2 bases from V and 2 bases from J, with 7 bases between. CDR3 DNA sequence: TGTGCCAGCAGCTTAACGGGGGCCTACAATGAGCAGTTCTTC. Translating it yields CASSLTGAYNEQFF.

The chain joins TRBV18 to TRBJ1-2, with TRBD1 identical over 8 bases. CDR3 length equals 15 residues. V lost 2 bases to trimming and J lost 3 bases; unmatched junction nucleotides: 5. Germline loops: CDR1 KGHSH, CDR2 LQKENI. As DNA, the CDR3 is TGTGCCAGCTCACCAGTGGGACAGGCGGACTATGGCTACACCTTC. It translates to CASSPVGQADYGYTF.

This chain uses TRBV29-1 with TRBJ2-1; possibly TRBD1 for D (6 bases). The V gene's germline CDR1 is SQVTM and CDR2 ANQGSEA. The ends were cut back, 6 bases at V and 4 bases at J, with 7 bases in the middle. The length of the CDR3 is 11 residues. The CDR3 reads CSVDRYNEQFF. The CDR3, as DNA: TGCAGCGTCGACAGGTACAATGAGCAGTTCTTC.

This clone has just one count. The V call is TRBV9, the J call TRBJ1-2; D not resolved. The CDR3 contains 13 residues. Trimming removed 2 bases from V and 7 bases from J, with 12 bases in between. Germline-derived CDR1 and CDR2 are SGDLS and YYNGEE. The CDR3 here is CASSVPPESGYTF. Here the CDR3 DNA reads TGTGCCAGCAGCGTCCCGCCCGAGAGTGGCTACACCTTC. Filled out from reference TRBV9 and TRBJ1-2, the complete variable domain reads DSGVTQTPKHLITATGQRVTLRCSPRSGDLSVYWYQQSLDQGLQFLIQYYNGEERAKGNILERFSAQQFPDLHSELNLSSLELGDSALYFCASSVPPESGYTFGSGTRLTVV.

This chain joins TRBV5-1 and TRBJ2-5; 12 positions agree with TRBD2. CDR3 length equals 14 residues. Trimming cost V 4 bases and J 6 bases; bases outside gene matches: 4. Germline CDR1 and CDR2: SGHRS and YFSETQ. CDR3 in amino acids: CASSPTSGGQTQYF. The CDR3 DNA sequence: TGCGCCAGCAGCCCAACTAGCGGGGGGCAGACCCAGTACTTC. Variable domain in full (rest from reference TRBV5-1 and TRBJ2-5): KAGVTQTPRYLIKTRGQQVTLSCSPISGHRSVSWYQQTPGQGLQFLFEYFSETQRNKGNFPGRFSGRQFSNSRSEMNVSTLELGDSALYLCASSPTSGGQTQYFGPGTRLLVL.

This chain joins TRBV30 and TRBJ1-3; D is unresolved. Trimming took 1 base from V and 0 from J, leaving 10 bases between them. Germline V lookup: CDR1 GTSNPN, CDR2 SVGIG (reference sequence). This CDR3 is 15 amino acids long. As DNA, the CDR3 is TGTGCCTGGAGTGCGAGCGCCTACTCTGGAAACACCATATATTTT. It codes for CAWSASAYSGNTIYF.

The rearrangement links TRBV3-1 (or the pseudogene TRBV3-2) to TRBJ1-1; D might be TRBD1 (5 bases). This CDR3 is built from 13 residues. V was clipped by 4 bases and J by 0 bases, with 6 bases between them. CDR1 is LGHDT, CDR2 YNNKEL, per germline (reference sequence). Here the CDR3 reads CASSRQMNTEAFF. Written as DNA, the CDR3 is TGTGCCAGCAGCCGACAGATGAACACTGAAGCTTTCTTT.

The chain combines TRBV30 with TRBJ1-1; D is undetermined. Between the trimmed V and J ends, which lost 0 bases and 11 bases, there was a span of 13 bases. CDR1 GTSNPN and CDR2 SVGIG come from the germline V gene (reference sequence). The CDR3 covers 12 residues. The CDR3 loop is CAWSVLYLWAFF. The CDR3 region has the DNA TGTGCCTGGAGTGTTCTGTACTTGTGGGCTTTCTTT.

The gene calls are TRBV5-6 and TRBJ1-2, with TRBD1 matching over 9 bases. Looked up from germline, CDR1 is SGHDT and CDR2 is YYEEEE. CDR3 length equals 15 residues. J lost 8 bases, V lost 0 bases, and 8 bases had no gene match. CDR3 sequence: CASSLADRGVEGYTF. In DNA form, the CDR3 reads TGTGCCAGCAGCTTGGCGGACAGGGGAGTAGAAGGCTACACCTTC.

This clone was observed a single time. The chain links TRBV5-4 to TRBJ1-1, with D possibly being TRBD1 (5 bases). Trimming took 1 base from V and 0 from J, leaving 16 bases between them. CDR3 length: 17 amino acids. Germline values: CDR1 SGHNT, CDR2 YYREEE (reference sequence). The CDR3 here is CASSLRLTDAMNTEAFF. The CDR3 region has the DNA TGTGCCAGCAGCTTGAGGTTGACAGACGCTATGAACACTGAAGCTTTCTTT.

The rearrangement links TRBV11-3 to TRBJ2-3; TRBD1 aligns across 10 bases. Germline CDR1 SGHNT, CDR2 YENEEA. CDR3 length: 17 residues. With 1 base clipped from V and 5 bases from J, the junction kept 9 bases outside the gene matches. CDR3 DNA: TGTGCCAGCAGCTTAGGGGCCCCGACAGGGGGCCTAGATACGCAGTATTTT. Its protein is CASSLGAPTGGLDTQYF.

This chain uses TRBV27 with TRBJ2-5; 14 bases line up with TRBD2. Germline CDR1 MNHEY, CDR2 SMNVEV (reference sequence). Germline trimming cut 3 bases from V and 9 bases from J; bases unmatched to any gene: 6. The CDR3 has 15 amino acids. The CDR3 sequence: CASSLFRTSGGPQYF. The CDR3 coding sequence is TGTGCCAGCAGTTTGTTTCGGACTAGCGGGGGGCCCCAGTACTTC.

The rearrangement joins TRBV4-3 to TRBJ1-6; D is possibly TRBD1 (5 bases). This CDR3 has 13 residues. The germline V gene has CDR1 LGHNA and CDR2 YSLEER. V lost 0 bases to trimming and J lost 10 bases, with 7 bases between them. The CDR3 here is CASSQDRGSPLHF. The CDR3 region has the DNA TGCGCCAGCAGCCAAGATCGGGGGTCACCCCTCCACTTT.

The DNA for the CDR3 is TGCGCCAGCAGCTTACAAGGACAGGGGGCTAATGAAAAACTGTTTTTT. Amino acid sequence: CASSLQGQGANEKLFF. The chain uses TRBV5-1 and TRBJ1-4, with TRBD1 matching 10 bases. This CDR3 is built from 16 residues. Germline CDR1 and CDR2: SGHRS and YFSETQ. V was clipped by 2 bases and J by 3 bases; unmatched bases: 4.

This clone has only one observation. The chain links TRBV11-2 to TRBJ2-1; D not certain. Germline CDR1 SGHAT, CDR2 FQNNGV. CDR3 length: 12 amino acids. Trimming removed 4 bases at V and 7 bases at J, with 8 bases between. This CDR3 reads CASSSTWNEQFF. The CDR3, as DNA: TGTGCCAGCAGCTCGACATGGAATGAGCAGTTCTTC. The full variable domain, completed using reference TRBV11-2 and TRBJ2-1, is EAGVAQSPRYKIIEKRQSVAFWCNPISGHATLYWYQQILGQGPKLLIQFQNNGVVDDSQLPKDRFSAERLKGVDSTLKIQPAKLEDSAVYLCASSSTWNEQFFGPGTRLTVL.

This clone has just one count. This sequence joins TRBV5-1 and TRBJ1-1; D is perhaps TRBD1 (5 bases). The germline V gene has CDR1 SGHRS and CDR2 YFSETQ. CDR3 size: 15 residues. Trimming took 4 bases from V and 1 from J, leaving 14 bases between them. The CDR3 sequence is CASSLMATGNTEAFF. CDR3 nucleotides: TGCGCCAGCAGCCTGATGGCCACAGGGAACACTGAAGCTTTCTTT.